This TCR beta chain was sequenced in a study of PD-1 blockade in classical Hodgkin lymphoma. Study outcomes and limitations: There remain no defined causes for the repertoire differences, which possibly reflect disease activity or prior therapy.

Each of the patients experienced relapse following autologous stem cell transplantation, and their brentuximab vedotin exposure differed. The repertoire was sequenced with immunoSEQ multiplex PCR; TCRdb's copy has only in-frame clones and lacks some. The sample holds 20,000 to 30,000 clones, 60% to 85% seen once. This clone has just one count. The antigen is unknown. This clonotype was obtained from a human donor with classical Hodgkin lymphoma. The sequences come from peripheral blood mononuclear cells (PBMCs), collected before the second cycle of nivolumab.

The chain's CDR3 is CATRGVYGNTIYF. The CDR3 DNA reads as TGTGCCACACGGGGGGTGTACGGAAACACCATATATTTT. The V gene is TRBV28, the J gene TRBJ1-3; D might be TRBD1 (5 bases). Looked up from germline, CDR1 is MDHEN and CDR2 is SYDVKM. The length of the CDR3 is 13 residues. V was shortened by 10 bases and J by 4 bases, with 14 bases between the two germline ends.